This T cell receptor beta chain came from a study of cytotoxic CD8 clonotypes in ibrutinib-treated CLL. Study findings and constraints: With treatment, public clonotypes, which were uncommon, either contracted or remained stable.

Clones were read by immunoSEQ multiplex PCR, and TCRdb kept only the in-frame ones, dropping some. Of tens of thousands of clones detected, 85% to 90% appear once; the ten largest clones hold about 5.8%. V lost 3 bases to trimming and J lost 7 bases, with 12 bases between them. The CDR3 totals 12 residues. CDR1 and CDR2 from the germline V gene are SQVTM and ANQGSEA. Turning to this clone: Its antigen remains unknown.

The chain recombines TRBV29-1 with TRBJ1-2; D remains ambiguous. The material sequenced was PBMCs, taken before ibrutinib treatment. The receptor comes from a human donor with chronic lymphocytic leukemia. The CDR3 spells CSVEGRHGGYTF. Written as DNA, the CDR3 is TGCAGCGTTGAGGGGAGGCACGGTGGCTACACCTTC.